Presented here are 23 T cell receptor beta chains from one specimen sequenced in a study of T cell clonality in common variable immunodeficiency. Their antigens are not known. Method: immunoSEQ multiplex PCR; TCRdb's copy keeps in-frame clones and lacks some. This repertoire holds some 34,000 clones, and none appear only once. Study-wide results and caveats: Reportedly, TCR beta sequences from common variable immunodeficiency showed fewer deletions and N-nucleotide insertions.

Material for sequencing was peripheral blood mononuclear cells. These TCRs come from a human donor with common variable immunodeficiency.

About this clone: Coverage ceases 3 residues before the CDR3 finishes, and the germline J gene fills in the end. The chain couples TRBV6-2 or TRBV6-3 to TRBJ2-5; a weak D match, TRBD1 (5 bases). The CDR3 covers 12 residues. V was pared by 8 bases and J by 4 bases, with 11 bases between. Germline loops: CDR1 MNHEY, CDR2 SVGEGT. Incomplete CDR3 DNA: TGTGCCAGCTCAGGGTGGGTAGAGACC. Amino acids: CASSGWVET. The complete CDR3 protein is CASSGWVETQYF.

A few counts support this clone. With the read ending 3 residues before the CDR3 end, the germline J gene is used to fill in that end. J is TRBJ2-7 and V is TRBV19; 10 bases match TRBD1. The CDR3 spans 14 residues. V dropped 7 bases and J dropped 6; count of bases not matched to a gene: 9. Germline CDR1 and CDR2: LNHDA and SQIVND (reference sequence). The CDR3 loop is CASKRDRGLPEQYF. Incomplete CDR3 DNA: TGTGCCAGTAAAAGGGACAGGGGATTACCCGAG.

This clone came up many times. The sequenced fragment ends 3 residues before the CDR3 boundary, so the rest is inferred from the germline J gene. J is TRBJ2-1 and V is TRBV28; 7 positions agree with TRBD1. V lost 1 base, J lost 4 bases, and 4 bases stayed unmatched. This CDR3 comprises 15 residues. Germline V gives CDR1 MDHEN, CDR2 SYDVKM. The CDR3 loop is CASSLSRGTYNEQFF. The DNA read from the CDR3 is TGTGCCAGCAGTTTATCCAGGGGGACGTACAATGAG.

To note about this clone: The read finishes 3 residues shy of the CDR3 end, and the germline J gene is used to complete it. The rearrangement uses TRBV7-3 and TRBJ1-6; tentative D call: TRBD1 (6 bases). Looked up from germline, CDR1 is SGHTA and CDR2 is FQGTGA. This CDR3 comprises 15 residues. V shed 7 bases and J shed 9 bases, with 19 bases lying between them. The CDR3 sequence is CASTSDRPKGSPLHF. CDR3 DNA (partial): TGTGCCAGCACCTCTGACAGGCCCAAAGGTTCACCC.

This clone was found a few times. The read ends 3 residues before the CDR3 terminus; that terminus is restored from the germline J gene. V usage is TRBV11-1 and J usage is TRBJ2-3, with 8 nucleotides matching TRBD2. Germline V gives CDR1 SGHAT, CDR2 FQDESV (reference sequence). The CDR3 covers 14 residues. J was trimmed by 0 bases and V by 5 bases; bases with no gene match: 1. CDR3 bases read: TGTGCCAGCAGCCCTAGCGGGAGCACAGATACG. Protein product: CASSPSGSTDT. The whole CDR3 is CASSPSGSTDTQYF.

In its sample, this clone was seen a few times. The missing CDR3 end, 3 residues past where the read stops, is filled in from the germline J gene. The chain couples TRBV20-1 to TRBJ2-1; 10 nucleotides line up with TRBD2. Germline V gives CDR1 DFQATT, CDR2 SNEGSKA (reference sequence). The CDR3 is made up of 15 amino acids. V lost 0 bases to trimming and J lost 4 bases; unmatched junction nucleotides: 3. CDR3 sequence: CSARDPSGSYNEQFF. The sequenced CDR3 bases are TGCAGTGCTAGAGATCCTAGCGGGAGTTACAATGAG.

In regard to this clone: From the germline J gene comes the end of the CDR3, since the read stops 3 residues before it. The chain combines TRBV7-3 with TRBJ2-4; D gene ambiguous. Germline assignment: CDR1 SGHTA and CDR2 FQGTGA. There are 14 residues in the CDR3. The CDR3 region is CASSLSGGNEIQYF. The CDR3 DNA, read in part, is TGTGCCAGCAGCTTATCCGGCGGAAACGAGATT.

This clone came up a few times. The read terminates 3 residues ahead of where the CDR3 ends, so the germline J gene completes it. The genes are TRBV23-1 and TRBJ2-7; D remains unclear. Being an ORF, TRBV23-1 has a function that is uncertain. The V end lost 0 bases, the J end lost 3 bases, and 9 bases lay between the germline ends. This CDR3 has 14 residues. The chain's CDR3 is CASSQSWADYEQYF. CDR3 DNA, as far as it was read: TGCGCCAGCAGTCAATCCTGGGCAGACTACGAG.

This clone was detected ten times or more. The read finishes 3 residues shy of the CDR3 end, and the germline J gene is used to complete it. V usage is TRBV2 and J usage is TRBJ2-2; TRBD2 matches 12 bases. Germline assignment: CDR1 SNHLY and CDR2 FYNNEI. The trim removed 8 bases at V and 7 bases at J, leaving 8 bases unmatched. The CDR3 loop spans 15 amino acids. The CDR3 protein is CASATGTSGRGELFF. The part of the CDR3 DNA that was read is TGTGCCAGCGCAACAGGGACTAGCGGGCGCGGGGAG.

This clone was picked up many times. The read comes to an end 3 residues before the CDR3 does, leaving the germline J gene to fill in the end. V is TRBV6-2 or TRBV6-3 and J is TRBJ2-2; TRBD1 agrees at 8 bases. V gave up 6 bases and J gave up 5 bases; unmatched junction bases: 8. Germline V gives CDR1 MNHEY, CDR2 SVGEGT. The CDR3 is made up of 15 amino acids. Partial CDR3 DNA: TGTGCCAGCAGCCGAACAGGGGGTTGGACCGGGGAG. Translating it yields CASSRTGGWTGE. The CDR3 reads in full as CASSRTGGWTGELFF.

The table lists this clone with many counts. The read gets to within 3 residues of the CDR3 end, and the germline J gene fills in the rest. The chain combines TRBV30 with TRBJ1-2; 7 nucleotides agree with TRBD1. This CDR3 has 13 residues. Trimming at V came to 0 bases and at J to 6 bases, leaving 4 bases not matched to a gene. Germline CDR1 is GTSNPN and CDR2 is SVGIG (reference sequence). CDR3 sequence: CAWSVQGWDGYTF. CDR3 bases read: TGTGCCTGGAGTGTACAGGGGTGGGATGGC.

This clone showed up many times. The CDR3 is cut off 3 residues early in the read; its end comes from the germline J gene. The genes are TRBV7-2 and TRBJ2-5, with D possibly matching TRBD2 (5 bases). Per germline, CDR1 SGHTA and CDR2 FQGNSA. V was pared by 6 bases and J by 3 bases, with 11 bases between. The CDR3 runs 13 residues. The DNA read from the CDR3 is TGTGCCAGCAGTTTTAGCGCAGAAGAGACC. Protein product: CASSFSAEET. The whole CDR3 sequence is CASSFSAEETQYF. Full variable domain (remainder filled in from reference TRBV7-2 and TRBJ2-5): GAGVSQSPSNKVTEKGKDVELRCDPISGHTALYWYRQSLGQGLEFLIYFQGNSAPDKSGLPSDRFSAERTGGSVSTLTIQRTQQEDSAVYLCASSFSAEETQYFGPGTRLLVL.

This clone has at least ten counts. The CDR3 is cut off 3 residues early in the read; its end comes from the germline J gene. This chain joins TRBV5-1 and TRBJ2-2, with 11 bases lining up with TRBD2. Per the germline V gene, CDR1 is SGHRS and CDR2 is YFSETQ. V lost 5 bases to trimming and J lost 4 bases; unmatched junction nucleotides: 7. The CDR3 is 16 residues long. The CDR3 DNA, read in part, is TGCGCCAGCAGTTATATAGCGGGGGGGCGCACCGGGGAG. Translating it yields CASSYIAGGRTGE. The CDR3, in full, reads CASSYIAGGRTGELFF.

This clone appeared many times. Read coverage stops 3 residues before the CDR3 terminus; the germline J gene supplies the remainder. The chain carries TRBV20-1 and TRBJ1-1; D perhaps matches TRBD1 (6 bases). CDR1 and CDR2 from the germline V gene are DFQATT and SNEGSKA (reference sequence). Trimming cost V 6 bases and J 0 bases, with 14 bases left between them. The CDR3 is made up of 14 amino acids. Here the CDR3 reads CSARRAGVNTEAFF. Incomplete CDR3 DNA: TGCAGTGCCAGAAGGGCAGGGGTGAACACTGAA.

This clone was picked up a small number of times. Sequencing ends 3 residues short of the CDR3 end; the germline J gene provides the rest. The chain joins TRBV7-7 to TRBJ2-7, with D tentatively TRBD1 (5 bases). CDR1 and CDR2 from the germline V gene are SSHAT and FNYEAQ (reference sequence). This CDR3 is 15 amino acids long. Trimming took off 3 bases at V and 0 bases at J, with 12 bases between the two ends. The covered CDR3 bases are TGTGCCAGCAGCTTGAGCCAGGGTAGCTCCTACGAG. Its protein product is CASSLSQGSSYE. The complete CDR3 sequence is CASSLSQGSSYEQYF.

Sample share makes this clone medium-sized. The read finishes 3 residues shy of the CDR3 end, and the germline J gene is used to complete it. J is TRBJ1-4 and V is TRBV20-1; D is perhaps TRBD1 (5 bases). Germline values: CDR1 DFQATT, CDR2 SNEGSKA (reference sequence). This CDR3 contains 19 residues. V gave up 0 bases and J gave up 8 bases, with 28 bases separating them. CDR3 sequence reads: CSARDRGDGGPWTSEKLFF. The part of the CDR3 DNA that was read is TGCAGTGCTAGAGATCGGGGAGACGGGGGACCTTGGACCTCGGAAAAA.

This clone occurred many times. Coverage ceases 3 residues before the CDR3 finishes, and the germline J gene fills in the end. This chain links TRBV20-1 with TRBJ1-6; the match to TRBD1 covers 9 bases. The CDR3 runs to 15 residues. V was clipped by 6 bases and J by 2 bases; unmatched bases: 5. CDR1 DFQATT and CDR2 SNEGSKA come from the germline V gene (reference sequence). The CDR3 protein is CSASWTGAYNSPLHF. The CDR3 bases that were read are TGCAGTGCCAGTTGGACAGGGGCCTATAATTCACCC.

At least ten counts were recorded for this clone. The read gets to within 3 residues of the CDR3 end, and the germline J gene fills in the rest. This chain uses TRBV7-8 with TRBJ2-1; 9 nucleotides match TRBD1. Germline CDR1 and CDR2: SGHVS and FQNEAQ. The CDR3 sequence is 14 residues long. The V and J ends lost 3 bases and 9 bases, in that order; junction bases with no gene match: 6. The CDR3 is CASSFSDRGGEQFF. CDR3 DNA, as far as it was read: TGTGCCAGCAGCTTTTCGGACAGGGGAGGTGAG.

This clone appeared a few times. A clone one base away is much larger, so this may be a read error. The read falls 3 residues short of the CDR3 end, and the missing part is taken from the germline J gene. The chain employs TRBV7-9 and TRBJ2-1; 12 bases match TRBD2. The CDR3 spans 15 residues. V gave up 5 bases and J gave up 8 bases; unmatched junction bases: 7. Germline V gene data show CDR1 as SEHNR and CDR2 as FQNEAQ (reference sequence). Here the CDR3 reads CASSPRTSGTYEQFF. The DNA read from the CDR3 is TGTGCCAGCAGCCCCAGGACTAGCGGGACCTATGAG. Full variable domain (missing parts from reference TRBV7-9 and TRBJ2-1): DTGVSQNPRHKITKRGQNVTFRCDPISEHNRLYWYRQTLGQGPEFLTYFQNEAQLEKSRLLSDRFSAERPKGSFSTLEIQRTEQGDSAMYLCASSPRTSGTYEQFFGPGTRLTVL.

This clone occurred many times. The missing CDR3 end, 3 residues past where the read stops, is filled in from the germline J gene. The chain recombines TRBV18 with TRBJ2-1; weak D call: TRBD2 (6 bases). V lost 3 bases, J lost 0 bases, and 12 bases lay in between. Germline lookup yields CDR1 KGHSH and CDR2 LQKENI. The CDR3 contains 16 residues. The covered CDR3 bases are TGTGCCAGCTCACCTACTAGCTCCAGCTCCTACAATGAG. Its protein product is CASSPTSSSSYNE. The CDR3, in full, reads CASSPTSSSSYNEQFF. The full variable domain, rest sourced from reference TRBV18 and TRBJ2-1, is NAGVMQNPRHLVRRRGQEARLRCSPMKGHSHVYWYRQLPEEGLKFMVYLQKENIIDESGMPKERFSAEFPKEGPSILRIQQVVRGDSAAYFCASSPTSSSSYNEQFFGPGTRLTVL.

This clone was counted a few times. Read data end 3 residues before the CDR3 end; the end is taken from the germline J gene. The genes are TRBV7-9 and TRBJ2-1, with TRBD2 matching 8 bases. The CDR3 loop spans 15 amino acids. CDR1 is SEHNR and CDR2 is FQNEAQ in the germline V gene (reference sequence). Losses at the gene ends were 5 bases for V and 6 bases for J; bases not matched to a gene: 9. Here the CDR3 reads CASSPGGAVGNEQFF. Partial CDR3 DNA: TGTGCCAGCAGCCCCGGGGGGGCCGTAGGCAATGAG.

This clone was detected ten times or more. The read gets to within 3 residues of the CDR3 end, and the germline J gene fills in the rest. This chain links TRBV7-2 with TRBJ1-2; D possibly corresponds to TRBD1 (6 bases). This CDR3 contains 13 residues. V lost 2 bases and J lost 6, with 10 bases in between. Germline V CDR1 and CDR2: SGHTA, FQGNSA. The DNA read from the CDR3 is TGTGCCAGCAGCTTACAGGGGATCCATGGC. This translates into CASSLQGIHG. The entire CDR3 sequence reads CASSLQGIHGYTF.

The chain's CDR3 is CASSDRVRDIQYF. CDR3 DNA (partial): TGTGCCAGCAGTGACAGGGTTAGGGACATT. V gene TRBV6-2 or TRBV6-3 combines with J gene TRBJ2-4, with 7 bases lining up with TRBD1. The read terminates 3 residues ahead of where the CDR3 ends, so the germline J gene completes it. The germline CDR1 and CDR2 sequences are MNHEY and SVGEGT. The CDR3 totals 13 residues. J gave up 8 bases and V 5 bases, and 6 bases lay outside the gene matches.